The sequence of this T cell receptor beta chain was determined in a study of cytomegalovirus exposure and HLA in healthy donors. General study findings and limits: Using the classifier, cytomegalovirus status was reportedly diagnosed with high specificity and sensitivity.

The CDR3 has 15 residues. Germline loops: CDR1 SNHLY, CDR2 FYNNEI. With V trimmed by 3 bases and J by 6 bases, 5 bases remained unmatched. With regard to this clone: The antigen is undetermined.

Vbeta (60) and Jbeta (13) primers were used in the PCR. TCRdb's copy holds only in-frame clones and misses some; the assay was immunoSEQ multiplex PCR. The data hold around 80,000 clones, with over 70% observed a single time. The sample taken for sequencing was PBMCs. The TCR comes from a man aged 35 to 55 in good health and CMV-seropositive. The V call is TRBV2, the J call TRBJ2-5; TRBD1 aligns across 12 bases. CDR3 nucleotide sequence: TGTGCCAGCAGTGATTGGGACAGGGGGCAGAAGACCCAGTACTTC. Protein product: CASSDWDRGQKTQYF.